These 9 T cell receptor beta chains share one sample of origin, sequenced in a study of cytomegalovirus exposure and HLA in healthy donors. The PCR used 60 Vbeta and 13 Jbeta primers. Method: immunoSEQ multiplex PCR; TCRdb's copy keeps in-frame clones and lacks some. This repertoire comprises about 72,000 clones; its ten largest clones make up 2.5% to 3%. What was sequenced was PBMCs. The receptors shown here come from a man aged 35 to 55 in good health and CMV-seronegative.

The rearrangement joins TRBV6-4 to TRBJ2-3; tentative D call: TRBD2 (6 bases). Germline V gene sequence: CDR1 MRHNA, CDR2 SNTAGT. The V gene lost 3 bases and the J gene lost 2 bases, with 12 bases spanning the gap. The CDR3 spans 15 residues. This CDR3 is CASSEVADNTDTQYF. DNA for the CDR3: TGTGCCAGCAGTGAAGTAGCGGACAACACAGATACGCAGTATTTT.

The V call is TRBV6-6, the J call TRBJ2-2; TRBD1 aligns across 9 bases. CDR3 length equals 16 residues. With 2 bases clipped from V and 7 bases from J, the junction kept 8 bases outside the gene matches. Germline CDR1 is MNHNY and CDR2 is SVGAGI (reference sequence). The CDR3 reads CASSYIRDRVDGELFF. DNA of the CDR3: TGTGCCAGCAGTTACATCCGGGACAGGGTCGACGGGGAGCTGTTTTTT.

Written as DNA, the CDR3 is TGCGCCAGCAGCCCTCCAGGGGCACCCTACGAGCAGTACTTC. It is translated as CASSPPGAPYEQYF. This chain uses TRBV5-1 with TRBJ2-7; D perhaps matches TRBD1 (6 bases). V was clipped by 4 bases and J by 2 bases, with 13 bases between them. The CDR3 totals 14 residues. CDR1 and CDR2 (germline): SGHRS, YFSETQ.

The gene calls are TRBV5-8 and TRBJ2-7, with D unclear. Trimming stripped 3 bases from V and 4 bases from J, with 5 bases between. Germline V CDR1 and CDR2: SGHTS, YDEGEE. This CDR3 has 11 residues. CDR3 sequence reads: CASSSLYEQYF. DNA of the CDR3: TGTGCCAGCAGCTCCTTATACGAGCAGTACTTC.

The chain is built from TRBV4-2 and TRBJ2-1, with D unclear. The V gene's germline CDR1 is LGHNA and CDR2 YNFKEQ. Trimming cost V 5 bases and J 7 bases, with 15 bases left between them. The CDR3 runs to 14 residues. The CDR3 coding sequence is TGTGCCAGCAGCTACCACGGGTCCGGAAATGAGCAGTTCTTC. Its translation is CASSYHGSGNEQFF.

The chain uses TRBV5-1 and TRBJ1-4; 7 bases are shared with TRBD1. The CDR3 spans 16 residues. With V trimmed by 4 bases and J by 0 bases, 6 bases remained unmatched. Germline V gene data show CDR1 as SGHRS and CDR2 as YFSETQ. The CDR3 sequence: CASSLDRVATNEKLFF. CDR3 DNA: TGCGCCAGCAGCCTCGACAGGGTTGCAACTAATGAAAAACTGTTTTTT.

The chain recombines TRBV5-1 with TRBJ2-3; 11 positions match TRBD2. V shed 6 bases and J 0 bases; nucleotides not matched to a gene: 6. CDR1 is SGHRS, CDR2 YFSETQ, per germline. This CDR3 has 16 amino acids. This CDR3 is CASNSGGALSTDTQYF. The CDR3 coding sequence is TGCGCCAGCAATAGCGGGGGGGCGTTGAGCACAGATACGCAGTATTTT.

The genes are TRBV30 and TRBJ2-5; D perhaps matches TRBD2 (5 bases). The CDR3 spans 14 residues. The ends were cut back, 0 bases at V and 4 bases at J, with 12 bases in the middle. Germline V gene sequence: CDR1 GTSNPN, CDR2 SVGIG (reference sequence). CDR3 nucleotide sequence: TGTGCCTGGAGTGTGGGGAGCTTGGCAGAGACCCAGTACTTC. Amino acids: CAWSVGSLAETQYF.

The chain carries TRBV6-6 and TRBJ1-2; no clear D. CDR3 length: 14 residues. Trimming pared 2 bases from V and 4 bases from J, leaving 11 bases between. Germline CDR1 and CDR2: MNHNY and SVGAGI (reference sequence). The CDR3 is CASSYGGDTYGYTF. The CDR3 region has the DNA TGTGCCAGCAGTTACGGTGGAGATACCTATGGCTACACCTTC.